The 28 T cell receptor beta chains given below trace back to one sample, sequenced in a study of T cells in Graves' hyperthyroidism and ophthalmopathy. Using RNA transcripts as the source, TCR beta CDR3 regions were amplified. First-round RT-PCR targeting the TCR CDR3 was performed with the HTBI primer set. Each CDR3 protein is one row after TCRdb ran MiXCR on the multiplex PCR reads. This table holds hundreds of thousands of distinct CDR3 sequences, roughly 40% found once. The material sequenced was blood. The receptors derive from a man aged 18 to 29 with Graves' hyperthyroidism.

This clonotype was detected ten times or more. The CDR3 protein is CASSLAYGGELFF. CDR3 nucleotides: TGTGCCAGCAGTTTAGCCTACGGGGGTGAGCTGTTTTTT. The chain employs TRBV12-3 or TRBV12-4 and TRBJ2-2, with D possibly TRBD2 on 6 matching bases. Trimming cost V 0 bases and J 11 bases, with 10 bases left between them. CDR3 size: 13 residues.

The gene calls are TRBV2 and TRBJ1-2; D is possibly TRBD1 (6 bases). Germline V lookup: CDR1 SNHLY, CDR2 FYNNEI. V was cut by 4 bases and J by 6 bases, with 21 bases left in between. The CDR3 has 16 residues. In nucleotides, the CDR3 is TGTGCCAGCAGTGTAAGGACAGTCATCCCCGACGATGGCTACACCTTC. Translating it yields CASSVRTVIPDDGYTF.

In the case of this clonotype: A junction end diverges from the germline sequence, so it may reflect a read error. The chain uses TRBV29-1 and TRBJ1-1; maybe TRBD1 (5 bases). The germline V gene has CDR1 SQVTM and CDR2 ANQGSEA. The CDR3 length is 14 residues. This chain's CDR3 is CSGRGSATNTEAFF. Written as DNA, the CDR3 is TGTAGCGGAAGGGGCTCGGCCACGAACACTGAAGCTTTCTTT.

The chain joins TRBV10-2 to TRBJ1-1; a weak D match, TRBD1 (5 bases). This CDR3 is 16 amino acids long. Trimming shortened V by 6 bases and J by 4 bases, and 21 bases separated the two germline ends. Germline V gives CDR1 WSHSY, CDR2 SAAADI. The CDR3 here is CASSHPLDSLGTEAFF. DNA of the CDR3: TGCGCCAGCAGCCACCCCTTAGACAGCCTGGGCACTGAAGCTTTCTTT.

This clonotype was picked up many times. The V call is TRBV7-9, the J call TRBJ2-7; D is possibly TRBD1 or TRBD2 (5 bases each). Germline values: CDR1 SEHNR, CDR2 FQNEAQ (reference sequence). The CDR3 totals 13 residues. Trimming stripped 5 bases from V and 7 bases from J, with 15 bases between. The CDR3 loop is CASSIPGRPEQYF. The CDR3 bases are TGTGCCAGCAGCATCCCGGGACGCCCGGAGCAGTACTTC.

J is TRBJ1-4 and V is TRBV2, with 8 bases lining up with TRBD1. The V and J ends lost 8 bases and 7 bases, in that order; junction bases with no gene match: 6. The germline V gene encodes CDR1 SNHLY and CDR2 FYNNEI. The CDR3 contains 13 residues. The DNA of the CDR3 is TGTGCCAGCGTTCGAACAGGGGGTGAAAAACTGTTTTTT. Translating it yields CASVRTGGEKLFF.

This clonotype was found many times. The chain carries TRBV7-8 and TRBJ2-2; D is perhaps TRBD1 or TRBD2 (5 bases each). The CDR3 covers 15 residues. V lost 8 bases and J 1 base, leaving 14 bases between the germline ends. From germline, CDR1 is SGHVS and CDR2 FQNEAQ. The CDR3 loop reads CASSREGRNTGELFF. CDR3 DNA: TGTGCCAGCTCCCGCGAGGGGAGGAACACCGGGGAGCTGTTTTTT.

Worth noting for this clonotype: This may be a read error, as it is one base from a much larger clone. The V gene is TRBV29-1, the J gene TRBJ1-2, with D maybe TRBD1 (5 bases). The germline V gene encodes CDR1 SQVTM and CDR2 ANQGSEA. This CDR3 contains 15 residues. The CDR3 spells CGVEGGQGTNYGYTF. DNA of the CDR3: TGCGGCGTTGAAGGAGGGCAGGGTACTAACTATGGCTACACCTTC. Based on the CDR3 plus reference TRBV29-1 and TRBJ1-2, the full variable domain is SAVISQKPSRDICQRGTSLTIQCQVDSQVTMMFWYRQQPGQSLTLIATANQGSEATYESGFVIDKFPISRPNLTFSTLTVSNMSPEDSSIYLCGVEGGQGTNYGYTFGSGTRLTVV.

The chain is built from TRBV2 and TRBJ2-7; tentatively, D is TRBD2 (5 bases). The CDR3 contains 13 residues. V was clipped by 5 bases and J by 4 bases, with 12 bases between them. Germline V lookup: CDR1 SNHLY, CDR2 FYNNEI. The CDR3: CASSFGLRYEQYF. CDR3 bases: TGTGCCAGCAGTTTTGGACTTAGGTACGAGCAGTACTTC.

J is TRBJ2-2 and V is TRBV2; D is perhaps TRBD1 (7 bases). The germline CDR1 and CDR2 sequences are SNHLY and FYNNEI. The CDR3 covers 16 residues. The V gene lost 0 bases and the J gene lost 4 bases, with 12 bases spanning the gap. The CDR3 protein is CASSEARGVSTGELFF. DNA for the CDR3: TGTGCCAGCAGTGAAGCCAGGGGGGTGAGCACCGGGGAGCTGTTTTTT.

The rearrangement joins TRBV4-3 to TRBJ1-1; 9 bases fit TRBD1. Germline V gene lookup returns CDR1 LGHNA and CDR2 YSLEER. With 0 bases clipped from V and 4 bases from J, the junction kept 9 bases outside the gene matches. This CDR3 comprises 17 residues. CDR3 DNA sequence: TGCGCCAGCAGCCAAGATCTTTACGGACAGGGGAGCACTGAAGCTTTCTTT. Its translation is CASSQDLYGQGSTEAFF.

This clonotype was detected ten times or more. V and J are TRBV7-2 and TRBJ1-2; 8 nucleotides agree with TRBD1. This CDR3 region has 14 residues. J lost 4 bases, V lost 5 bases, and 6 bases had no gene match. In germline, CDR1 is SGHTA, CDR2 FQGNSA. This CDR3 reads CASSLFGQGYGYTF. CDR3 nucleotides: TGTGCCAGCAGCCTATTCGGACAGGGCTATGGCTACACCTTC.

The chain joins TRBV12-3 or TRBV12-4 to TRBJ1-1; TRBD1 matches 7 bases. The CDR3 sequence is 14 residues long. Trimming took 6 bases from V and 1 from J; bases not matched to a gene: 5. CDR3 sequence: CASRTGVTNTEAFF. The CDR3 DNA reads as TGTGCCAGCAGAACAGGGGTTACGAACACTGAAGCTTTCTTT.

The gene calls are TRBV2 and TRBJ2-6, with 10 bases fitting TRBD1. V lost 6 bases and J lost 2; bases outside the gene matches: 10. This CDR3 is built from 18 residues. Germline CDR1 SNHLY, CDR2 FYNNEI. CDR3 bases: TGTGCCAGCAGACCCGGGACAGGGGCAGAGGCTGGGGCCAACGTCCTGACTTTC. This translates into CASRPGTGAEAGANVLTF.

This clonotype was observed a few times. The V gene is TRBV7-3, the J gene TRBJ1-1, with a tentative D call TRBD1 (5 bases). CDR3 length equals 15 residues. Germline V CDR1 and CDR2: SGHTA, FQGTGA. Between the trimmed V and J ends, which lost 0 bases and 1 base, there was a span of 9 bases. CDR3 DNA: TGTGCCAGCAGCTTAACGGGGGTTCCGAACACTGAAGCTTTCTTT. Translation gives CASSLTGVPNTEAFF. Using reference TRBV7-3 and TRBJ1-1 for the parts outside the CDR3, the full variable domain is GAGVSQTPSNKVTEKGKYVELRCDPISGHTALYWYRQSLGQGPEFLIYFQGTGAADDSGLPNDRFFAVRPEGSVSTLKIQRTERGDSAVYLCASSLTGVPNTEAFFGQGTRLTVV.

This clonotype was recorded only once. The rearrangement links TRBV29-1 to TRBJ2-2; D call uncertain. Germline lookup yields CDR1 SQVTM and CDR2 ANQGSEA. V lost 8 bases, J lost 4 bases, and 8 bases lay in between. The CDR3 contains 11 residues. The CDR3 region has the DNA TGCAGCCAAGAAGCCACCGGGGAGCTGTTTTTT. Protein: CSQEATGELFF.

This clonotype has ten or more counts. The J gene is TRBJ2-5, the V gene TRBV2, with 7 bases lining up with TRBD1. This CDR3 region has 15 residues. The germline V gene has CDR1 SNHLY and CDR2 FYNNEI. Trimming took 7 bases from V and 2 from J; bases not matched to a gene: 10. The CDR3 DNA reads as TGTGCCAGCAACAAGGTACAGGGGAGACAAGAGACCCAGTACTTC. It yields the protein CASNKVQGRQETQYF.

This clonotype was observed a handful of times. Here the CDR3 reads CASSPRPPTGLDTEAFF. In nucleotides, the CDR3 is TGCGCCAGCAGCCCCCGGCCTCCGACAGGGCTCGACACTGAAGCTTTCTTT. V usage is TRBV5-1 and J usage is TRBJ1-1, with 7 bases aligning to TRBD1. After removal of 4 bases from V and 3 bases from J, the junction contained 15 bases not matched to a gene. In germline, CDR1 is SGHRS, CDR2 YFSETQ. The CDR3 is made up of 17 amino acids.

The chain recombines TRBV29-1 with TRBJ1-1, with 7 bases lining up with TRBD1. J lost 3 bases, V lost 0 bases, and 28 bases had no gene match. The CDR3 extends over 22 amino acids. CDR1 and CDR2 (germline): SQVTM, ANQGSEA. The CDR3 sequence is CSVEDPTSTGSSGFGRDTEAFF. In DNA form, the CDR3 reads TGCAGCGTTGAAGACCCGACCTCGACAGGGTCGTCCGGGTTCGGAAGGGACACTGAAGCTTTCTTT.

This clonotype was counted at least ten times. The CDR3 DNA is TGTGCCAGCATCTTGGGTGTGACCCAGTACTTC. Protein product: CASILGVTQYF. The V and J genes are TRBV7-4 and TRBJ2-5; no firm D call. The germline gives CDR1 SGHVT, CDR2 SQSDAQ. The CDR3 has 11 residues. V lost 7 bases, J lost 7 bases, and 10 bases lay in between.

The chain has TRBV14 and TRBJ1-5, with D unresolved. The germline CDR1 and CDR2 sequences are SGHDN and FVKESK. The length of the CDR3 is 20 residues. V lost 3 bases, J lost 0 bases, and 24 bases lay in between. The CDR3 DNA sequence: TGTGCCAGCAGCCATTCTCGGGTCCCCTCCACGGGGTATAGCAATCAGCCCCAGCATTTT. Translating it yields CASSHSRVPSTGYSNQPQHF.

Worth noting for this clonotype: One base away lies a much larger clone, so this may be a sequencing read error. The chain joins TRBV6-1 to TRBJ2-7; TRBD2 aligns across 7 bases. The CDR3 is 15 amino acids. J was trimmed by 2 bases and V by 3 bases; bases with no gene match: 7. Looked up from germline, CDR1 is MNHNS and CDR2 is SASEGT. For the CDR3, the DNA is TGTGCCAGCAGTGAGGCTGGGCGGGGGACCTACGAGCAGTACTTC. Translated: CASSEAGRGTYEQYF.

The J gene is TRBJ1-1, the V gene TRBV4-1; no reliable D call. CDR3 length: 16 amino acids. Trimming cost V 1 base and J 0 bases, with 12 bases left between them. CDR1 MGHRA and CDR2 YSYEKL come from the germline V gene. The CDR3 sequence is CASSQAPGVMNTEAFF. CDR3 in DNA: TGCGCCAGCAGCCAAGCCCCGGGTGTCATGAACACTGAAGCTTTCTTT.

This clonotype was picked up a small number of times. The chain combines TRBV27 with TRBJ1-2; no clear D gene. The V and J ends lost 5 bases and 8 bases respectively, with 18 bases between them. Germline-derived CDR1 and CDR2 are MNHEY and SMNVEV (reference sequence). CDR3 size: 14 residues. The CDR3: CASSGRSRSEGYTF. CDR3 bases: TGTGCCAGCAGTGGACGCTCCAGGTCCGAGGGCTACACCTTC.

The sample holds many counts of this clonotype. The CDR3 DNA follows: TGTGCCAGCAGCACCCGGCAGGGACTAGCTGCCGAGCAGTACTTC. Its translation is CASSTRQGLAAEQYF. The chain recombines TRBV7-9 with TRBJ2-7; 9 positions match TRBD2. The CDR3 contains 15 residues. Germline V gene data show CDR1 as SEHNR and CDR2 as FQNEAQ (reference sequence). Trimming at V came to 5 bases and at J to 6 bases, leaving 11 bases not matched to a gene.

This chain links TRBV4-1 with TRBJ1-2; D is possibly TRBD1 (6 bases). The V end was cut by 1 base, the J end by 4 bases, with 16 bases between. CDR1 MGHRA and CDR2 YSYEKL come from the germline V gene. The CDR3 runs 16 residues. This CDR3 is CASSQGDGGPFYGYTF. CDR3 coding DNA: TGCGCCAGCAGCCAAGGCGACGGGGGGCCCTTCTATGGCTACACCTTC.

There are many counts of this clonotype. CDR3 region: CASSEFEGLGSTNEKLFF. The CDR3 DNA is TGTGCCAGCAGTGAATTCGAAGGACTCGGTTCAACTAATGAAAAACTGTTTTTT. The chain couples TRBV2 to TRBJ1-4; D uncertain. Trimming took 2 bases from V and 0 from J, leaving 16 bases between them. There are 18 residues in the CDR3. Germline CDR1 SNHLY, CDR2 FYNNEI.

This clonotype was recorded at least ten times. The CDR3 DNA is TGTGCCACCTCGAGGCAGTTGGCCGGGGAGCTGTTTTTT. Amino acid sequence: CATSRQLAGELFF. This chain connects TRBV24-1 to TRBJ2-2; the D is unclear. The CDR3 has 13 residues. Trimming stripped 9 bases from V and 6 bases from J, with 13 bases between. Germline V gives CDR1 KGHDR, CDR2 SFDVKD.